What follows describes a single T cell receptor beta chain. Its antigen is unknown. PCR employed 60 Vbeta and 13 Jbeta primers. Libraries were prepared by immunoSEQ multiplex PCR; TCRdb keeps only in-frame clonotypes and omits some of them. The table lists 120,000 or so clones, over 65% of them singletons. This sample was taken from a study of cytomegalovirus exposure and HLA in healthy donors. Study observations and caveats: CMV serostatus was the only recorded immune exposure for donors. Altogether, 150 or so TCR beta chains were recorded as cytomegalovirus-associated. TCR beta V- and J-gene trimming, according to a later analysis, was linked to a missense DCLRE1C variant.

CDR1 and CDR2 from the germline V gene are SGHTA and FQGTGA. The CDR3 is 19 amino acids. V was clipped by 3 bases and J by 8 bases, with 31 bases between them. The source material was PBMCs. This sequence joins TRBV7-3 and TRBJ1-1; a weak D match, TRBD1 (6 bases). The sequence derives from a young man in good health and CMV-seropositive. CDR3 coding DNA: TGTGCCAGCAGCTTTTGGCCCACAAATCCCGGGACGGGGCAGGGGGAAGCTTTCTTT. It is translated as CASSFWPTNPGTGQGEAFF.